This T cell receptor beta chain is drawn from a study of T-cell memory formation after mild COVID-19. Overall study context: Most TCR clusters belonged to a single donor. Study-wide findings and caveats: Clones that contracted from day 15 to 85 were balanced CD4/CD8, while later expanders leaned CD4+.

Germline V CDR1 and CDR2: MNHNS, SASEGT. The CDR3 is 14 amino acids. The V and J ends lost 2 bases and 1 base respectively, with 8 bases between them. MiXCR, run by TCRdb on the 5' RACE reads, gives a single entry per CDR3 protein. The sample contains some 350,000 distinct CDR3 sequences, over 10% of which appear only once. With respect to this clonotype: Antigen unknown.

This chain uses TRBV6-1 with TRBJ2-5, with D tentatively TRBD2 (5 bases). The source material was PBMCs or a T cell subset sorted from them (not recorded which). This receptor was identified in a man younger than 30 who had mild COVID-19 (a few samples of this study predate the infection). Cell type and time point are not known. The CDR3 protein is CASSEKDFQETQYF. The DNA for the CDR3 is TGTGCCAGCAGTGAAAAGGACTTCCAAGAGACCCAGTACTTC.